The clone carrying this TCR beta chain was seen only a few times. The record originates from a study of blood T cell repertoires in COVID-19. Looking at the study overall: T cells, B-cell-depleted T cells, or PBMCs supplied cDNA or gDNA.

The CDR3 runs to 13 residues. Germline V gene lookup returns CDR1 GTSNPN and CDR2 SVGIG (reference sequence). The V gene lost 4 bases and the J gene lost 4 bases, with 11 bases spanning the gap. Sequencing was performed with immunoSEQ multiplex PCR; in TCRdb, only in-frame clones are kept and a portion is missing. The table includes approximately 310,000 clones, around 87% detected once. The material sequenced was peripheral blood. The clonotype originates from a woman in her forties or fifties who had recovered from COVID-19. The chain combines TRBV30 with TRBJ2-1; D is perhaps TRBD2 (5 bases). DNA of the CDR3: TGTGCCTGGAAGGACTCCGGGTACAATGAGCAGTTCTTC. Its translation is CAWKDSGYNEQFF.